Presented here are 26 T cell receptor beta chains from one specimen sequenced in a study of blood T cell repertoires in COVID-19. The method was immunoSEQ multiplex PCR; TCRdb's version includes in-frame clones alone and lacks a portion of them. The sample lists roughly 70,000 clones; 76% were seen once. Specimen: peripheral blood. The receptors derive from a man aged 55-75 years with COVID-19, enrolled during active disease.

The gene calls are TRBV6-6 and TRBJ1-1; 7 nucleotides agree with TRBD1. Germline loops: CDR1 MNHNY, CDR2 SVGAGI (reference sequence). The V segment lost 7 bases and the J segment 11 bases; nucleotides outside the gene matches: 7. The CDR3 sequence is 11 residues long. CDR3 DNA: TGTGCCAGCAAGGACAGGAGCGAGGCTTTCTTT. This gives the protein CASKDRSEAFF.

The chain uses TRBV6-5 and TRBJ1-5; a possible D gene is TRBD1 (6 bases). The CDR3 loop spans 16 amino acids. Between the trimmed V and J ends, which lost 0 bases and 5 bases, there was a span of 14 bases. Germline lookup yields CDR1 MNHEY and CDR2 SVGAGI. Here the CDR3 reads CASSYSQQGPYQPQHF. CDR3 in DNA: TGTGCCAGCAGTTACTCCCAGCAGGGGCCCTATCAGCCCCAGCATTTT.

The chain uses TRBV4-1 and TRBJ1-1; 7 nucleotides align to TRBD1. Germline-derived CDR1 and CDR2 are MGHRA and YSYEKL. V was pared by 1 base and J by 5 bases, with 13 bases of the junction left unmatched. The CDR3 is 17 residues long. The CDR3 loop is CASSQGAAGGKKTEAFF. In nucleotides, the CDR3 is TGCGCCAGCAGCCAAGGGGCGGCAGGGGGAAAGAAGACTGAAGCTTTCTTT.

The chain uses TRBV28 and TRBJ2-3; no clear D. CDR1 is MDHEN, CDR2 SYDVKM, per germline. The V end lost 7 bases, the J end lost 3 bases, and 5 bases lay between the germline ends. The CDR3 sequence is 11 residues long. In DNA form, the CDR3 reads TGTGCCAGCATTCAAACAGATACGCAGTATTTT. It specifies CASIQTDTQYF. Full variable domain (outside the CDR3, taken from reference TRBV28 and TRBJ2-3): DVKVTQSSRYLVKRTGEKVFLECVQDMDHENMFWYRQDPGLGLRLIYFSYDVKMKEKGDIPEGYSVSREKKERFSLILESASTNQTSMYLCASIQTDTQYFGPGTRLTVL.

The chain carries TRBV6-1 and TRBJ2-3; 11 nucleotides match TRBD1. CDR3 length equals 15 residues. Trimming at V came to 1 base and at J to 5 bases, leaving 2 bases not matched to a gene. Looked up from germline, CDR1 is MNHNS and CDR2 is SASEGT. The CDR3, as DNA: TGTGCCAGCAGTGAAGGGACAGGGGGCATAGATACGCAGTATTTT. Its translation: CASSEGTGGIDTQYF.

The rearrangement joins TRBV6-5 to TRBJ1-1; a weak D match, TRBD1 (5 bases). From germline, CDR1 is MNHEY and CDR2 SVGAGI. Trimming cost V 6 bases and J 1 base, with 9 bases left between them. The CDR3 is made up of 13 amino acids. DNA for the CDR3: TGTGCCAGCAGGATTACAGGGAACACTGAAGCTTTCTTT. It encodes CASRITGNTEAFF.

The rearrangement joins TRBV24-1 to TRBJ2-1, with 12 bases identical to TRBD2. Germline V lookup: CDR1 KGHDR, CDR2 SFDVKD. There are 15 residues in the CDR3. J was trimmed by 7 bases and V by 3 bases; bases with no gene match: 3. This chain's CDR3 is CATSDHGLAGNEQFF. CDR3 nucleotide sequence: TGTGCCACCAGTGATCACGGACTAGCGGGAAATGAGCAGTTCTTC.

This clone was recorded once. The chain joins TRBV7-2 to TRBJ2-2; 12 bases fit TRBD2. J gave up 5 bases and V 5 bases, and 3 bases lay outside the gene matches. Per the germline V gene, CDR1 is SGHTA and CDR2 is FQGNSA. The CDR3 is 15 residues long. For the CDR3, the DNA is TGTGCCAGCAGCCCAGGACTAGCGGGGACCGGGGAGCTGTTTTTT. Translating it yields CASSPGLAGTGELFF. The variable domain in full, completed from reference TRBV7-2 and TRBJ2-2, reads GAGVSQSPSNKVTEKGKDVELRCDPISGHTALYWYRQSLGQGLEFLIYFQGNSAPDKSGLPSDRFSAERTGGSVSTLTIQRTQQEDSAVYLCASSPGLAGTGELFFGEGSRLTVL.

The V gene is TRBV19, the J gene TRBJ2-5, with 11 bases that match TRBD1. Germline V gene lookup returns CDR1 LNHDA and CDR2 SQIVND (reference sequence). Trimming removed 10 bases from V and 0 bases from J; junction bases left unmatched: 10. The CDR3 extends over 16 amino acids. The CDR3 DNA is TGTGCCAATCGGACAGGGGGCCTTTTCCACCAAGAGACCCAGTACTTC. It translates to CANRTGGLFHQETQYF.

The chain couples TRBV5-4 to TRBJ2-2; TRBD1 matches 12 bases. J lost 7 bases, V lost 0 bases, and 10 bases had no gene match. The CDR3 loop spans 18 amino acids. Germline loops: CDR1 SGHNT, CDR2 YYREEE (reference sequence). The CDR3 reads CASSLGERDRGHHGELFF. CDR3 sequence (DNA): TGTGCCAGCAGCTTGGGGGAGCGGGACAGGGGGCACCACGGGGAGCTGTTTTTT.

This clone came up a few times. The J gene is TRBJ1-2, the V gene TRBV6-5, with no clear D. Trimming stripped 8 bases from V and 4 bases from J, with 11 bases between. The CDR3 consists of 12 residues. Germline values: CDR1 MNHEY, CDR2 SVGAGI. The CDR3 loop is CASYERGYGYTF. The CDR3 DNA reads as TGTGCCAGCTACGAACGGGGCTATGGCTACACCTTC.

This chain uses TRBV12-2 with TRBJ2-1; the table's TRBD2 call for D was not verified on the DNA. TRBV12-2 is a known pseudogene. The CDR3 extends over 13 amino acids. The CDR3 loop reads CASRLAREHEQFF. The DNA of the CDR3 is TGTGCAAGTCGCTTAGCGAGGGAACATGAGCAGTTCTTC.

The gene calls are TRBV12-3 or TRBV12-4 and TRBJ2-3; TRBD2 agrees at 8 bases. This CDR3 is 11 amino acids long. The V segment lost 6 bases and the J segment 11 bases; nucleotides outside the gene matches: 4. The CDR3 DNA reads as TGTGCCAGCAGCCTTCGGGGGGGGCAGTATTTT. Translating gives CASSLRGGQYF.

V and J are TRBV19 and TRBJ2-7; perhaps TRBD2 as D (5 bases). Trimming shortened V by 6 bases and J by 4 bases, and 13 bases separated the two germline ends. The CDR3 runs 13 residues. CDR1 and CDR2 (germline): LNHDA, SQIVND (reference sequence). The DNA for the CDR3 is TGTGCCAGTAGCAAGACGGGGAAGTACGAGCAGTACTTC. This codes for CASSKTGKYEQYF.

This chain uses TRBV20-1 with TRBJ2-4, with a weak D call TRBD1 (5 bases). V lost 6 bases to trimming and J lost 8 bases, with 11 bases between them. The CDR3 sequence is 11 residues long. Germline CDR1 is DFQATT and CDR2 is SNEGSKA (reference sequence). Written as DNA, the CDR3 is TGCAGTGCGCCCCAGGGTGACATTCAGTACTTC. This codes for CSAPQGDIQYF.

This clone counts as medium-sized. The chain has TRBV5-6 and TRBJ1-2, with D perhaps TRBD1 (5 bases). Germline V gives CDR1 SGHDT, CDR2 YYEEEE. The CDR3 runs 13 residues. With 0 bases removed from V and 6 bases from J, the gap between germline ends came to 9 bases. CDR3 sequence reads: CASSLDGGDGYTF. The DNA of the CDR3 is TGTGCCAGCAGCTTGGACGGGGGGGATGGCTACACCTTC.

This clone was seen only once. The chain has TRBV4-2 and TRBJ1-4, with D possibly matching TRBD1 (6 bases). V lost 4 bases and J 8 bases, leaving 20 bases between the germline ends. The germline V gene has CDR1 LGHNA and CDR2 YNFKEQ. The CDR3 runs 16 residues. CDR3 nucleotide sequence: TGTGCCAGCAGCCTAAACTCCGGGACAACTTCCGAAAAACTGTTTTTT. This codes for CASSLNSGTTSEKLFF.

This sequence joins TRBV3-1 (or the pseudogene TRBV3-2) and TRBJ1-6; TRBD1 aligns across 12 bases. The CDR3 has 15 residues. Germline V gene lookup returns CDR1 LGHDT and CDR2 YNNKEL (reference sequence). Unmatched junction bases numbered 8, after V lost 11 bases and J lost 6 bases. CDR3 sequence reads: CASRGQGASNSPLHF. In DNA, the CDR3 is TGTGCCTCCCGGGGACAGGGGGCATCTAATTCACCCCTCCACTTT.

Here the CDR3 DNA reads TGTGCTAGTGGTCAGGGGGACAGCCTAAGCACAGATACGCAGTATTTT. Its protein is CASGQGDSLSTDTQYF. The chain joins TRBV12-5 to TRBJ2-3; 7 bases are shared with TRBD1. This CDR3 is 16 amino acids long. Trimming at V came to 5 bases and at J to 0 bases, leaving 8 bases not matched to a gene. CDR1 is LGHNT and CDR2 is FRNRAP in the germline V gene.

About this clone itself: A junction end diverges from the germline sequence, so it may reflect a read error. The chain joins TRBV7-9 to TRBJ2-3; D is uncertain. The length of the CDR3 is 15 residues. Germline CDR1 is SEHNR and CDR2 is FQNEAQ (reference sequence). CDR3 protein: CASTLSFESTDTQYF. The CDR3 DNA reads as TGTGCCAGCACCTTAAGTTTCGAGAGCACAGATACGCAGTATTTT. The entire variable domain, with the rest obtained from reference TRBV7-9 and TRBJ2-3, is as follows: DTGVSQNPRHKITKRGQNVTFRCDPISEHNRLYWYRQTLGQGPEFLTYFQNEAQLEKSRLLSDRFSAERPKGSFSTLEIQRTEQGDSAMYLCASTLSFESTDTQYFGPGTRLTVL.

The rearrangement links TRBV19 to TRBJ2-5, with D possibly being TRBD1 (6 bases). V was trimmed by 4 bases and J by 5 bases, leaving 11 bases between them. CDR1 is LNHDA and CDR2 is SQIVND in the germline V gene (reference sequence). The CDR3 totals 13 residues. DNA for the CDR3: TGTGCCAGTAGTACACAGGGTCTGGAGACCCAGTACTTC. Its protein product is CASSTQGLETQYF. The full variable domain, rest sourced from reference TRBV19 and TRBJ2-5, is DGGITQSPKYLFRKEGQNVTLSCEQNLNHDAMYWYRQDPGQGLRLIYYSQIVNDFQKGDIAEGYSVSREKKESFPLTVTSAQKNPTAFYLCASSTQGLETQYFGPGTRLLVL.

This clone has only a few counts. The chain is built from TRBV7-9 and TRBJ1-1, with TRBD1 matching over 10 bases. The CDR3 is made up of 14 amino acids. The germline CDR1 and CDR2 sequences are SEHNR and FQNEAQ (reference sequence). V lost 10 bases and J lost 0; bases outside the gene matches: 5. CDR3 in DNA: TGTGCCACGGGACAGGGGATTGTGAACACTGAAGCTTTCTTT. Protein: CATGQGIVNTEAFF.

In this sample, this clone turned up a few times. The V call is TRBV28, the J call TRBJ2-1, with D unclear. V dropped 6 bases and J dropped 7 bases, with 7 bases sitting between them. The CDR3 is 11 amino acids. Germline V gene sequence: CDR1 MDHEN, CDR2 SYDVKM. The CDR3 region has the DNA TGTGCCAGCAGAAAAGAGAATGAGCAGTTCTTC. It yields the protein CASRKENEQFF.

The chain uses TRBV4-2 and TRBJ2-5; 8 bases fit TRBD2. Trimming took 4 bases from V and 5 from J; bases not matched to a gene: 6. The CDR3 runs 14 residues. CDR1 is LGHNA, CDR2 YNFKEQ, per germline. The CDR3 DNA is TGTGCCAGCAGCCTTGGACTAGCAGCGGAGACCCAGTACTTC. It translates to CASSLGLAAETQYF.

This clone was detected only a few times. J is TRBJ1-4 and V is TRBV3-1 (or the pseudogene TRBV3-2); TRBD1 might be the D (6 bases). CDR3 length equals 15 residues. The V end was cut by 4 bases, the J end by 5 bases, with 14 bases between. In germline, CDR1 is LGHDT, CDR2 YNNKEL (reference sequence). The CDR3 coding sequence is TGTGCCAGCAGCCTCCCCCGGCAGGGGAATGAAAAACTGTTTTTT. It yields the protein CASSLPRQGNEKLFF.

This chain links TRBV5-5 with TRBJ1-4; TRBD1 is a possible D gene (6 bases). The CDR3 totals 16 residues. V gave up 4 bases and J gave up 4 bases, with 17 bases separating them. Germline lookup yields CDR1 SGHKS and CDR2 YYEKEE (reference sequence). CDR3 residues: CASSAPTGSFNEKLFF. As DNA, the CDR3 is TGTGCCAGCAGCGCCCCAACAGGGTCCTTTAATGAAAAACTGTTTTTT.